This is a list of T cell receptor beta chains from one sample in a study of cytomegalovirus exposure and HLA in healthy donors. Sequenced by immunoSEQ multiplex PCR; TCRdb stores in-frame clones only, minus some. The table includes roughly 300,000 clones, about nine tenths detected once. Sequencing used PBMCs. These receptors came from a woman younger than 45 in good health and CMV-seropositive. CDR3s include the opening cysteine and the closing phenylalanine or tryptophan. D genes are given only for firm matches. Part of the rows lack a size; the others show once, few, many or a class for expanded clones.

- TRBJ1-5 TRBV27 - CASSFNGGLNQPQHF TGTGCCAGCAGTTTCAACGGAGGATTGAATCAGCCCCAGCATTTT
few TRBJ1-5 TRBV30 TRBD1 CAWSVGQGNQPQHF TGTGCCTGGAGTGTTGGACAGGGCAATCAGCCCCAGCATTTT
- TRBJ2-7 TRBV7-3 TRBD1 CASSLGPGQAGFSYEQYF TGTGCCAGCAGCTTGGGACCGGGACAGGCCGGCTTTTCCTACGAGCAGTACTTC
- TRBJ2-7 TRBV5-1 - CASSLADGRGQYF TGCGCCAGCAGCTTGGCCGACGGGCGAGGGCAGTACTTC
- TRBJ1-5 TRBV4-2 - CASSQDRGQPQHF TGTGCCAGCAGCCAAGATCGAGGCCAGCCCCAGCATTTT
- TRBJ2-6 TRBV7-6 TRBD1 CASSSGTGAGANVLTF TGTGCCAGCAGCTCTGGGACAGGGGCTGGGGCCAACGTCCTGACTTTC
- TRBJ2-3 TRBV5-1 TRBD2 CASSLASGGDTDTQYF TGCGCCAGCAGCTTGGCTAGCGGGGGGGACACAGATACGCAGTATTTT
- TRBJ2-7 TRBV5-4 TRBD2 CASSLEGLAGNYEQYF TGTGCCAGCAGCTTGGAGGGACTAGCGGGGAACTACGAGCAGTACTTC
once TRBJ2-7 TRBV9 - CASSVGQVTYEQYF TGTGCCAGCAGCGTAGGGCAGGTGACCTACGAGCAGTACTTC
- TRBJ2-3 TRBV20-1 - CSATRTDTQYF TGCAGTGCTACCCGCACAGATACGCAGTATTTT
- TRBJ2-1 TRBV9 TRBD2 CASSVTGTSSYNEQFF TGTGCCAGCAGCGTAACCGGGACTAGCTCCTACAATGAGCAGTTCTTC
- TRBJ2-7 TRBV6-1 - CASSVYRAYEQYF TGTGCCAGCAGTGTGTACAGAGCCTACGAGCAGTACTTC
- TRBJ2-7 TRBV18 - CASSSGPGGYEQYF TGTGCCAGCTCATCAGGGCCAGGAGGCTACGAGCAGTACTTC
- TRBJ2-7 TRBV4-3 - CASSQYGGPYEQYF TGCGCCAGCAGCCAATACGGCGGGCCCTACGAGCAGTACTTC
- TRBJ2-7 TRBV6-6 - CASRMGTSSGVVQYF TGTGCCAGCAGAATGGGGACTTCCTCCGGGGTCGTGCAGTACTTC
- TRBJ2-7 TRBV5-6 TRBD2 CASSPTGTSGSYEQYF TGTGCCAGCAGCCCTACGGGGACTAGCGGTTCCTACGAGCAGTACTTC
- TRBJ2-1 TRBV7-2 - CASSLPPYNEQFF TGTGCCAGCAGCTTACCACCTTACAATGAGCAGTTCTTC
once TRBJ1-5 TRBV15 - CATSRDSFARDNQPQHF TGTGCCACCAGCAGAGATTCTTTTGCCAGGGACAATCAGCCCCAGCATTTT
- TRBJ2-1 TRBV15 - CATSPRGVDIAYNEQFF TGTGCCACCAGCCCTCGAGGAGTAGACATAGCCTACAATGAGCAGTTCTTC
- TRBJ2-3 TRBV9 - CASSVDGGRYTDTQYF TGTGCCAGCAGCGTCGACGGGGGACGGTACACAGATACGCAGTATTTT
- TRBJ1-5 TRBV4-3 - CASSQSRNQPQHF TGCGCCAGCAGCCAAAGCCGGAATCAGCCCCAGCATTTT
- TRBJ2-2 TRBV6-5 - CASTPNPRPGELFF TGTGCCAGCACCCCCAACCCCCGACCCGGGGAGCTGTTTTTT
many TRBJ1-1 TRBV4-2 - CASSQAGNTEAFF TGTGCCAGCAGCCAAGCCGGGAACACTGAAGCTTTCTTT
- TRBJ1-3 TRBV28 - CASRSSQGSSGNTIYF TGTGCCAGCAGGTCGTCGCAGGGGAGCTCTGGAAACACCATATATTTT
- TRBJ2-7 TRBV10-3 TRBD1 CAISDFGQGEFPAQYF TGTGCCATCAGTGACTTTGGACAGGGGGAGTTTCCCGCGCAGTACTTC
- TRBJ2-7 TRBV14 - CASSRGGLSYEQYF TGTGCCAGCAGCCGAGGGGGACTCTCCTACGAGCAGTACTTC
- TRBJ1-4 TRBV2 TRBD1 CASSEPTGDRKKLFF TGTGCCAGCAGTGAGCCGACAGGGGATAGGAAAAAACTGTTTTTT
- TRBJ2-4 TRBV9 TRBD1 CASSAGQGAKNIQYF TGTGCCAGCAGCGCCGGACAGGGCGCCAAAAACATTCAGTACTTC
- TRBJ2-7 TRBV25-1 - CASSEGGYAYEQYF TGTGCCAGCAGTGAAGGGGGTTATGCCTACGAGCAGTACTTC
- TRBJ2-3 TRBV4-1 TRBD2 CASSPPGLAGPAVTDTQYF TGCGCCAGCAGCCCACCGGGACTAGCGGGACCTGCGGTCACAGATACGCAGTATTTT
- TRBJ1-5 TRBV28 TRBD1 CASSLRTGAVPNQPQHF TGTGCCAGCAGTCTACGGACAGGGGCCGTACCCAATCAGCCCCAGCATTTT
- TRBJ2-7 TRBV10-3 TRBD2 CAIDDSGSNEQYF TGTGCCATCGACGATAGCGGGAGCAACGAGCAGTACTTC
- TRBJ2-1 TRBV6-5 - CASSLKMGRNEQFF TGTGCCAGCAGCCTGAAAATGGGGAGGAATGAGCAGTTCTTC